This TCR beta chain was recovered during a study of blood T cell repertoires in COVID-19 (dated by TCRdb to 2018 to 2021). Looking at the study overall: Samples covering the acute and convalescent phases of COVID-19 were provided by collaborators in the United States, Italy and Spain. The material from the prospective study consisted of cDNA or gDNA derived from T cells, B-cell-depleted T cells, or PBMCs. A de-identified subject ID, COVID-19 status, age in years and sex were almost always included in the sample metadata. The samples were drawn from the first 160 participants of the ongoing ImmuneRACE study and from over 950 subjects provided by 6 global collaborators. The dataset comprised deeply sampled blood TCRbeta repertoires from subjects exposed to, actively infected with, or recovered from COVID-19. Where available, HLA class I and class II types were obtained from metadata supplied by the sample provider rather than from assay-based typing. A freely available public database, intended as a resource for researchers studying the immune response to SARS-CoV-2, is where the repertoires were released. Results and caveats for the whole study, not just this receptor: The quantity of clinical and demographic metadata differed by source and by participant and was supplied without curation.

CDR1 is given as LNHDA and CDR2 as SQIVND, both from the germline V gene (reference sequence). The CDR3 runs 21 amino acids, cysteine and phenylalanine included. Only the CDR3 part of the read is kept: 63 bases, read in frame from the first base. V is pruned by 5 bases and J by 2 bases, leaving 19 bases of the junction without a gene match. TCRbeta CDR3 regions were amplified from genomic DNA using the immunoSEQ Assay, a bias-controlled multiplex PCR. The source study handled its data this way. Within the assay, amplification of reference gene primers was used to estimate how many nucleated cells each sample contained. To quantify the absolute abundance of each unique TCRbeta CDR3 rearrangement, sequence reads were collapsed and filtered. For each sample, productive Simpson clonality was calculated as the square root of Simpson's diversity index over productive rearrangements. Sourced from immuneACCESS, this table was stored by TCRdb with only in-frame sequences that have V and J called. A share of the clones is absent; for the studies checked, an unresolved V gene accounts for under half, and the remainder has no known explanation. The V and J calls and clone size come from that table; D and trimming were worked out from the DNA. In all, the sample holds hundreds of thousands of clones, and roughly nine tenths of those were seen once. Clones ranked in the top ten supply roughly 12% of the sample.

As regards this clone: This clone's antigen is unknown. No base qualities exist here, and no much larger clone lies one base off it.

Samples from volunteer blood donors who had recovered from COVID-19 were contributed by a second Seattle source. Collaborating institutions collected whole blood in K2EDTA tubes following their own protocols. For TCRbeta analysis, collaborators shipped samples as frozen whole blood, isolated PBMCs, or DNA extracted from either of those sample types. The receptor chain draws on TRBV19 and TRBJ2-3, with 13 middle bases fitting TRBD2. Sequences were obtained from peripheral blood. The source is a woman aged 18-35 years who had recovered from COVID-19. The bases are TGTGCCAGTAGTCCGACTAGCGGGAGGATCGTGAGGTGGGAACTCACAGATACGCAGTATTTT. Its coded protein is CASSPTSGRIVRWELTDTQYF.